The clone carrying this T cell receptor beta chain is a singleton in its sample. Its antigen is not identified. Sequenced by immunoSEQ multiplex PCR; TCRdb stores in-frame clones only, minus some. The sample lists tens of thousands of clones, 65% to 85% occurring once. Trimming cost V 3 bases and J 7 bases; bases outside gene matches: 10. CDR1 and CDR2 (germline): MRHNA, SNTAGT. There are 16 residues in the CDR3. The data belong to a study of OX40 agonist ivuxolimab in advanced cancers. Study-level background: Past anti-PD-1, anti-PD-L1 or anti-CTLA-4 therapy was accepted, and 40% to 50% had received some.

Findings and caveats of the study: Expanded clones were, on average, more numerous in CD8+ T cells than in CD4+. The study did not work out the antigen specificity of the expanded peripheral T cells. Among some nonresponders, normalized T-cell clonal expansion was also low.

The receptor's source is an adult with an advanced solid tumor such as melanoma, head and neck, liver or kidney cancer. The specimen was CD4+ or CD8+ T cells sorted from blood, collected in a trial of the OX40 agonist ivuxolimab. The chain is built from TRBV6-4 and TRBJ2-3; 10 bases are shared with TRBD1. The CDR3 reads CASSEGPGTGDNTQYF. The CDR3 DNA reads TGTGCCAGCAGTGAAGGCCCCGGGACAGGGGATAATACGCAGTATTTT.